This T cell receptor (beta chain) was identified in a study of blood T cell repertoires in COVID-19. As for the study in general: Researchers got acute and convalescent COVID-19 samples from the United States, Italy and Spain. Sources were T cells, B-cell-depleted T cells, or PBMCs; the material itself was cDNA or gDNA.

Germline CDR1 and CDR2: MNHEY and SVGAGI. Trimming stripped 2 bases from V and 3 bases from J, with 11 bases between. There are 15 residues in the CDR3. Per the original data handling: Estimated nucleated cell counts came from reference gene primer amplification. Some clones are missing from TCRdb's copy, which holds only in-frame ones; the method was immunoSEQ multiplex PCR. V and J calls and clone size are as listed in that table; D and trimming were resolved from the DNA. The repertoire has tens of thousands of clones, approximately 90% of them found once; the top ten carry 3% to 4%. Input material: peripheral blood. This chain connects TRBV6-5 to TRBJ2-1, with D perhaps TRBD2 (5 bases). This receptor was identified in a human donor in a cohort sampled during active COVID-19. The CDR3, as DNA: TGTGCCAGCAGTTACGATTCCGGGATCTACAATGAGCAGTTCTTC. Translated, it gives CASSYDSGIYNEQFF.